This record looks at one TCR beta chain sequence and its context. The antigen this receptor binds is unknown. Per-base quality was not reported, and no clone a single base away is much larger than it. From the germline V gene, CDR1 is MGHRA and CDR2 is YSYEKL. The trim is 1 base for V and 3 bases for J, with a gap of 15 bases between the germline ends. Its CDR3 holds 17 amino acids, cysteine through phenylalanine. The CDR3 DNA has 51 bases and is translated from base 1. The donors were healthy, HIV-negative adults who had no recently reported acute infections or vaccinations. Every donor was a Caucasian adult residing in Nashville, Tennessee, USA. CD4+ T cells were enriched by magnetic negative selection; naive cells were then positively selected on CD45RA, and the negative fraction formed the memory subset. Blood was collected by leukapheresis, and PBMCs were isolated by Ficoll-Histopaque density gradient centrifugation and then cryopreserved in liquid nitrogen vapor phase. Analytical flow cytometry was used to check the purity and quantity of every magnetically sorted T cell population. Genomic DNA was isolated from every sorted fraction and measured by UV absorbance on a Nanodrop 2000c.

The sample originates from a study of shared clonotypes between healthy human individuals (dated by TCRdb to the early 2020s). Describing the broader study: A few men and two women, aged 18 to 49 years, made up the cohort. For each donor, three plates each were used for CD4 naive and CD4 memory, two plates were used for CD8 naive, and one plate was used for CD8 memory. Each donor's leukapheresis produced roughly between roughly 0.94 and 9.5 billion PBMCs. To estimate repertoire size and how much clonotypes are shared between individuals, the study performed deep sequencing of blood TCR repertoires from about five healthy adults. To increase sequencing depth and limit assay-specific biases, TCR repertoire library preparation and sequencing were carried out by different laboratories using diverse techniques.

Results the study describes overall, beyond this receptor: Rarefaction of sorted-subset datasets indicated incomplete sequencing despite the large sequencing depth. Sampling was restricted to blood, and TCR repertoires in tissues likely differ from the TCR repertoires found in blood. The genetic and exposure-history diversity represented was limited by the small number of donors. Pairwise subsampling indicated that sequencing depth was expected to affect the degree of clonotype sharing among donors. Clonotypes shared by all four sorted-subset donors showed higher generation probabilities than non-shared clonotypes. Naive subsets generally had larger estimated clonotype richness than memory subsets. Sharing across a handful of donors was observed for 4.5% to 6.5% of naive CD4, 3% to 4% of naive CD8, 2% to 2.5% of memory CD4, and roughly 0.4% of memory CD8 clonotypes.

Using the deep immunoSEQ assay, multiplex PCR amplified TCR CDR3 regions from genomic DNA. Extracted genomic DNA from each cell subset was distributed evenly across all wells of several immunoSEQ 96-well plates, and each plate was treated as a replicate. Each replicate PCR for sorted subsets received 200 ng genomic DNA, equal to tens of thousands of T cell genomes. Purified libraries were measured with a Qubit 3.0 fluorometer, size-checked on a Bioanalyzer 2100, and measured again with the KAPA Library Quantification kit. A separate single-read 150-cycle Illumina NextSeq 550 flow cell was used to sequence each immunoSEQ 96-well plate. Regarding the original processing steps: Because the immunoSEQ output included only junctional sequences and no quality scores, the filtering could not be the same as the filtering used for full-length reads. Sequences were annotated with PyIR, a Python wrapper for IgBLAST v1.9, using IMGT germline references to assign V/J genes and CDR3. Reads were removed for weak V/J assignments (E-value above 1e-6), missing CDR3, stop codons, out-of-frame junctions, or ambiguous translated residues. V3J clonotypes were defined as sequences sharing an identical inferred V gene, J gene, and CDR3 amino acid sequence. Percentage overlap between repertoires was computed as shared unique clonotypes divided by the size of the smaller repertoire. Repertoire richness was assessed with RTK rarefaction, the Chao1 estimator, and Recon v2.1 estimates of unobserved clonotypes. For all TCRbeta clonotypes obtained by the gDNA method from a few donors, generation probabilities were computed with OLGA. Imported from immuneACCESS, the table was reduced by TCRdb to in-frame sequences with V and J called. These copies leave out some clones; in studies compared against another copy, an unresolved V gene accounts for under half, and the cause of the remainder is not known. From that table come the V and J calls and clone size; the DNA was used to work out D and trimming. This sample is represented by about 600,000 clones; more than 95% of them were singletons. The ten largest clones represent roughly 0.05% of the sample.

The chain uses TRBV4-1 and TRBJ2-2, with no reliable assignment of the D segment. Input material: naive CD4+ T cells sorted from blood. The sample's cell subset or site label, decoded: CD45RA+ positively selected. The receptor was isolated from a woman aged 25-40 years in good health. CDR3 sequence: CASSQVGVTAYTGELFF. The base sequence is TGCGCCAGCAGCCAAGTTGGGGTAACGGCCTACACCGGGGAGCTGTTTTTT.